Following are 22 T cell receptor beta chains from one sample sequenced in a study of T-cell reconstitution after alpha-beta-depleted transplantation in children (dated by TCRdb to between 2015 and 2016). Receptor libraries were prepared by PCR. The reads were generated on an Illumina HiSeq 2500. TCR library preparation used molecular barcoding, with unique molecular identifiers applied to normalize quantification of the TCRbeta repertoire. TCRdb applied fastp at Q25 and MiXCR to the public reads, then kept only in-frame beta chains. Each entry merges the rows of one CDR3 protein and shows their most common DNA and genes. The sample table records about 610,000 distinct CDR3 sequences; about 10% of these occur just once. The top ten hold approximately 4.1% of the sample. The input for sequencing was PBMCs from the stem cell graft donor, taken from the stem cell graft. Every receptor here comes from a human donor who donated a stem cell graft to a child with acute myeloid leukemia.

In this sample, this clonotype turned up a few times. The V and J genes are TRBV12-3 or TRBV12-4 and TRBJ2-7, with a weak D call TRBD2 (5 bases). V lost 7 bases, J lost 7 bases, and 17 bases lay in between. The CDR3 sequence is 13 residues long. CDR3 sequence: CASTPWTGKEQYF. The CDR3 DNA follows: TGTGCCAGCACCCCTTGGACTGGTAAAGAGCAGTACTTC.

The chain joins TRBV11-2 to TRBJ1-1, with 9 bases that match TRBD1. The germline CDR1 and CDR2 sequences are SGHAT and FQNNGV. Trimming removed 7 bases from V and 7 bases from J; junction bases left unmatched: 1. The CDR3 is made up of 11 amino acids. This CDR3 reads CASKDRGEAFF. The DNA for the CDR3 is TGTGCCAGCAAGGACAGGGGTGAAGCTTTCTTT.

The chain carries TRBV7-3 and TRBJ1-1, with a possible D match to TRBD1 (5 bases). Trimming stripped 1 base from V and 0 bases from J, with 9 bases between. Germline CDR1 SGHTA, CDR2 FQGTGA. This CDR3 is 15 amino acids long. The DNA of the CDR3 is TGTGCCAGCAGCTTAAAGGGGATGGTGAACACTGAAGCTTTCTTT. Translated: CASSLKGMVNTEAFF.

This chain links TRBV30 with TRBJ2-2; D perhaps matches TRBD2 (7 bases). The CDR3 loop spans 14 amino acids. The V gene lost 4 bases and the J gene lost 4 bases, with 13 bases spanning the gap. Germline V CDR1 and CDR2: GTSNPN, SVGIG (reference sequence). In DNA, the CDR3 is TGTGCCTGGACTAGCGGAGGGGGCACCGGGGAGCTGTTTTTT. Translated: CAWTSGGGTGELFF.

The chain joins TRBV12-3 or TRBV12-4 to TRBJ2-1; 8 bases are shared with TRBD2. V was clipped by 5 bases and J by 2 bases; unmatched bases: 5. There are 15 residues in the CDR3. CDR3 loop: CASSPLTSAYNEQFF. The CDR3 nucleotides read TGTGCCAGCAGTCCCCTGACTAGCGCCTACAATGAGCAGTTCTTC.

This clonotype was recorded a few times. The chain joins TRBV15 to TRBJ2-5; a weak D match, TRBD2 (6 bases). Germline CDR1 LNHNV, CDR2 YYDKDF (reference sequence). The CDR3 covers 14 residues. V dropped 0 bases and J dropped 2 bases, with 7 bases sitting between them. The CDR3 DNA follows: TGTGCCACCAGCAGAGAGGGGGGACAAGAGACCCAGTACTTC. This gives the protein CATSREGGQETQYF.

The J gene is TRBJ2-1, the V gene TRBV11-3; D unclear. From germline, CDR1 is SGHNT and CDR2 YENEEA. The CDR3 length is 17 residues. The ends were cut back, 1 base at V and 0 bases at J, with 13 bases in the middle. The DNA of the CDR3 is TGTGCCAGCAGCTTAGGCTCTAGGCCGAGCTCCTACAATGAGCAGTTCTTC. Its protein is CASSLGSRPSSYNEQFF.

This clonotype has just a few counts. The chain combines TRBV5-1 with TRBJ1-4, with D perhaps matching TRBD1 (5 bases). Germline CDR1 is SGHRS and CDR2 is YFSETQ. The V end was cut by 2 bases, the J end by 6 bases, with 11 bases between. CDR3 length equals 14 residues. In DNA form, the CDR3 reads TGCGCCAGCAGCTTCGGACACTTGGATGAAAAACTGTTTTTT. It translates to CASSFGHLDEKLFF.

V is TRBV20-1 and J is TRBJ2-1, with D possibly being TRBD1 (6 bases). CDR1 is DFQATT and CDR2 is SNEGSKA in the germline V gene (reference sequence). The CDR3 extends over 13 amino acids. Between the trimmed V and J ends, which lost 4 bases and 11 bases, there was a span of 18 bases. The CDR3 sequence: CSATGVGALKQFF. DNA of the CDR3: TGCAGTGCTACCGGGGTGGGGGCGCTAAAGCAGTTCTTC.

This clonotype was observed at least ten times. The V call is TRBV5-1, the J call TRBJ2-1; 9 nucleotides line up with TRBD2. CDR1 and CDR2 (germline): SGHRS, YFSETQ. This CDR3 has 15 amino acids. With 2 bases clipped from V and 4 bases from J, the junction kept 4 bases outside the gene matches. CDR3 amino acids: CASSLTTSGYNEQFF. The CDR3 bases are TGCGCCAGCAGCTTAACGACTAGCGGTTACAATGAGCAGTTCTTC.

This clonotype showed up just a few times. V and J are TRBV5-6 and TRBJ1-1; D is possibly TRBD1 (5 bases). The V and J ends lost 6 bases and 6 bases respectively, with 15 bases between them. This CDR3 is built from 13 residues. Germline assignment: CDR1 SGHDT and CDR2 YYEEEE. CDR3 amino acids: CASIQGSNAEAFF. The CDR3 DNA is TGTGCCAGCATCCAGGGAAGCAATGCTGAAGCTTTCTTT.

The CDR3 here is CSVTGLAVYEQYF. In DNA, the CDR3 is TGCAGCGTTACGGGACTAGCGGTCTACGAGCAGTACTTC. The chain combines TRBV29-1 with TRBJ2-7; TRBD2 agrees at 11 bases. The V segment lost 5 bases and the J segment 3 bases; nucleotides outside the gene matches: 3. The CDR3 covers 13 residues. Per germline, CDR1 SQVTM and CDR2 ANQGSEA.

This clonotype was seen ten or more times. This chain connects TRBV7-3 to TRBJ2-1; no firm D call. The germline V gene encodes CDR1 SGHTA and CDR2 FQGTGA. The V end lost 0 bases, the J end lost 7 bases, and 7 bases lay between the germline ends. CDR3 length equals 13 residues. The CDR3: CASSLTRENEQFF. Here the CDR3 DNA reads TGTGCCAGCAGCTTAACTAGGGAAAATGAGCAGTTCTTC.

This rearrangement joins TRBV20-1 to TRBJ2-2; 9 bases align to TRBD2. Germline CDR1 and CDR2: DFQATT and SNEGSKA (reference sequence). J gave up 9 bases and V 4 bases, and 6 bases lay outside the gene matches. The CDR3 consists of 13 residues. The chain's CDR3 is CSATSGNGRELFF. The CDR3 region has the DNA TGCAGTGCTACTAGCGGGAACGGAAGGGAGCTGTTTTTT.

The chain uses TRBV3-1 and TRBJ2-5, with 13 bases aligning to TRBD2. The trim removed 2 bases at V and 5 bases at J, leaving 5 bases unmatched. CDR1 and CDR2 (germline): LGHDT, YNNKEL (reference sequence). The CDR3 runs to 16 residues. The CDR3 protein is CASSQRLAGGGETQYF. CDR3 DNA: TGTGCCAGCAGCCAACGACTAGCGGGAGGAGGGGAGACCCAGTACTTC.

The chain recombines TRBV5-5 with TRBJ1-4; tentatively, D is TRBD1 (5 bases). Germline loops: CDR1 SGHKS, CDR2 YYEKEE (reference sequence). The CDR3 is made up of 14 amino acids. The V gene lost 9 bases and the J gene lost 1 base, with 13 bases spanning the gap. CDR3 in amino acids: CATGDGGTNEKLFF. CDR3 coding DNA: TGTGCCACCGGCGATGGGGGAACTAATGAAAAACTGTTTTTT.

This clonotype occurred many times. CDR3 in amino acids: CSMDSPLAGGTDTQYF. For the CDR3, the DNA is TGCAGCATGGATTCCCCGCTAGCGGGAGGAACGGATACGCAGTATTTT. The V call is TRBV29-1, the J call TRBJ2-3, with 11 bases identical to TRBD2. CDR3 length: 16 amino acids. CDR1 and CDR2 from the germline V gene are SQVTM and ANQGSEA. V lost 8 bases, J lost 6 bases, and 16 bases stayed unmatched.

A note on this clonotype: A much larger clone sits a single nucleotide away, making a read error possible. The gene calls are TRBV11-2 and TRBJ2-3; D uncertain. CDR1 is SGHAT, CDR2 FQNNGV, per germline. This CDR3 has 15 amino acids. The CDR3 here is CASSPPNPRRDAQYF. CDR3 DNA sequence: TGTGCCAGCAGCCCTCCGAACCCCCGCAGAGATGCGCAGTATTTT. Combining the CDR3 with reference TRBV11-2 and TRBJ2-3 gives the whole variable domain EAGVAQSPRYKIIEKRQSVAFWCNPISGHATLYWYQQILGQGPKLLIQFQNNGVVDDSQLPKDRFSAERLKGVDSTLKIQPAKLEDSAVYLCASSPPNPRRDAQYFGPGTRLTVL.

At least ten counts were recorded for this clonotype. The chain is built from TRBV29-1 and TRBJ2-2; D is ambiguous. CDR3 length: 13 residues. The germline V gene has CDR1 SQVTM and CDR2 ANQGSEA. With 8 bases removed from V and 1 base from J, the gap between germline ends came to 11 bases. CDR3 residues: CSTSRLNTGELFF. CDR3 DNA sequence: TGCAGCACATCCCGTTTGAACACCGGGGAGCTGTTTTTT.

This clonotype came up many times. This chain connects TRBV28 to TRBJ2-1; D call uncertain. Trimming took 2 bases from V and 7 from J, leaving 12 bases between them. The length of the CDR3 is 14 residues. The V gene's germline CDR1 is MDHEN and CDR2 SYDVKM. CDR3: CASSLGVSSNEQFF. The DNA of the CDR3 is TGTGCCAGCAGTTTAGGCGTCAGCAGTAATGAGCAGTTCTTC.

The V gene is TRBV15, the J gene TRBJ2-2; no reliable D call. Trimming took off 0 bases at V and 2 bases at J, with 16 bases between the two ends. The germline gives CDR1 LNHNV, CDR2 YYDKDF (reference sequence). The CDR3 sequence is 18 residues long. The CDR3 DNA sequence: TGTGCCACCAGCAGAGATCGGATATTGGGCGTCAACACCGGGGAGCTGTTTTTT. It is translated as CATSRDRILGVNTGELFF.

The chain uses TRBV20-1 and TRBJ2-5; D gene unclear. The V end was cut by 7 bases, the J end by 2 bases, with 23 bases between. Germline loops: CDR1 DFQATT, CDR2 SNEGSKA (reference sequence). CDR3 length: 16 amino acids. DNA for the CDR3: TGCAGTGTTCAGCCCTTTTTTTCACGTATACAAGAGACCCAGTACTTC. Encoded protein: CSVQPFFSRIQETQYF.